The 2 T cell receptor beta chains listed next were all sequenced from one sample in a study of blood T cell repertoires in COVID-19. The method was immunoSEQ multiplex PCR; TCRdb's version includes in-frame clones alone and lacks a portion of them. The data hold roughly 50,000 clones, with 90% observed a single time. The sequencing input was peripheral blood. The receptor set was obtained from a woman aged 40 to 50 with active COVID-19.

This chain uses TRBV7-5 with TRBJ2-6; the table's D gene call, TRBD1, was not cross checked with the DNA. TRBV7-5 is a pseudogene segment. This CDR3 region has 15 residues. The CDR3: CARSSKDRFTGVLTF. The CDR3 DNA reads TGTGCCAGAAGCTCGAAGGACAGGTTCACCGGCGTCCTGACTTTC.

The chain is built from TRBV5-6 and TRBJ2-1, with 9 bases identical to TRBD1. The V gene's germline CDR1 is SGHDT and CDR2 YYEEEE. V was pared by 5 bases and J by 2 bases, with 8 bases of the junction left unmatched. This CDR3 is 16 amino acids long. The CDR3 here is CASRRWGQGTYNEQFF. CDR3 DNA: TGTGCCAGCAGACGTTGGGGACAGGGAACCTACAATGAGCAGTTCTTC. The variable domain in full, with the rest retrieved from reference TRBV5-6 and TRBJ2-1, is DAGVTQSPTHLIKTRGQQVTLRCSPKSGHDTVSWYQQALGQGPQFIFQYYEEEERQRGNFPDRFSGHQFPNYSSELNVNALLLGDSALYLCASRRWGQGTYNEQFFGPGTRLTVL.